The 9 T cell receptor beta chains in this list originate from one sample, sequenced in a study of blood T cell repertoires in COVID-19. The assay was immunoSEQ multiplex PCR, and TCRdb's table has in-frame clones only and misses some. The repertoire holds roughly 97,000 clones, with less than 85% as singletons. The specimen sequenced was peripheral blood. Receptors were obtained from a man in his 70s with acute or convalescent COVID-19.

This sequence joins TRBV30 and TRBJ1-1; 9 nucleotides match TRBD1. Germline CDR1 GTSNPN, CDR2 SVGIG (reference sequence). The CDR3 contains 13 residues. After removal of 1 base from V and 4 bases from J, the junction contained 1 base not matched to a gene. The CDR3 DNA is TGTGCCTGGAGTGGGGACAGGGTCACTGAAGCTTTCTTT. Protein sequence: CAWSGDRVTEAFF.

The chain carries TRBV19 and TRBJ2-1; 10 bases are shared with TRBD2. CDR1 LNHDA and CDR2 SQIVND come from the germline V gene (reference sequence). The ends lost 5 bases at V and 9 bases at J; junction bases unmatched: 13. This CDR3 spans 16 amino acids. CDR3 sequence: CASSSVARTSGGEQFF. The CDR3 DNA is TGTGCCAGTAGTTCGGTAGCGAGGACTAGCGGTGGTGAGCAGTTCTTC.

The chain uses TRBV5-1 and TRBJ2-2, with a tentative D call TRBD1 (7 bases). V was clipped by 3 bases and J by 4 bases, with 16 bases between them. CDR1 is SGHRS, CDR2 YFSETQ, per germline. This CDR3 has 16 amino acids. For the CDR3, the DNA is TGCGCCAGCAGCTGGAGGGGACAGAGAGGCACCGGGGAGCTGTTTTTT. It specifies CASSWRGQRGTGELFF.

The chain links TRBV5-1 to TRBJ2-3, with D uncertain. V dropped 1 base and J dropped 2 bases, with 11 bases sitting between them. CDR3 size: 15 residues. CDR1 is SGHRS and CDR2 is YFSETQ in the germline V gene. The CDR3 loop is CASSLSGWHTDTQYF. DNA for the CDR3: TGCGCCAGCAGCTTGTCAGGCTGGCACACAGATACGCAGTATTTT.

In this sample, this clone turned up a few times. V usage is TRBV30 and J usage is TRBJ1-3; TRBD1 aligns across 9 bases. J lost 7 bases, V lost 3 bases, and 7 bases had no gene match. This CDR3 is 14 amino acids long. Germline CDR1 GTSNPN, CDR2 SVGIG (reference sequence). CDR3 region: CAWRPTGGRNTIYF. DNA for the CDR3: TGTGCCTGGAGGCCAACAGGGGGCAGGAACACCATATATTTT.

The V call is TRBV5-5, the J call TRBJ2-1; 7 bases are a match to TRBD1. The V gene's germline CDR1 is SGHKS and CDR2 YYEKEE (reference sequence). Germline trimming cut 4 bases from V and 7 bases from J; bases unmatched to any gene: 14. There are 16 residues in the CDR3. This CDR3 reads CASSGLEQGSRNEQFF. The DNA for the CDR3 is TGTGCCAGCAGCGGTCTCGAACAGGGGTCGCGGAATGAGCAGTTCTTC. Complete variable domain (other parts from reference TRBV5-5 and TRBJ2-1): DAGVTQSPTHLIKTRGQQVTLRCSPISGHKSVSWYQQVLGQGPQFIFQYYEKEERGRGNFPDRFSARQFPNYSSELNVNALLLGDSALYLCASSGLEQGSRNEQFFGPGTRLTVL.

The genes are TRBV7-8 and TRBJ1-1; 7 positions match TRBD1. V was clipped by 3 bases and J by 7 bases; unmatched bases: 11. The length of the CDR3 is 15 residues. CDR1 is SGHVS and CDR2 is FQNEAQ in the germline V gene. DNA for the CDR3: TGTGCCAGCAGCTTTAGCACAGGGGCCGAGAGTGAAGCTTTCTTT. Translation: CASSFSTGAESEAFF. The full variable domain, completed using reference TRBV7-8 and TRBJ1-1, is GAGVSQSPRYKVAKRGQDVALRCDPISGHVSLFWYQQALGQGPEFLTYFQNEAQLDKSGLPSDRFFAERPEGSVSTLKIQRTQQEDSAVYLCASSFSTGAESEAFFGQGTRLTVV.

The genes are TRBV5-1 and TRBJ1-2, with a tentative D call TRBD1 (6 bases). Germline CDR1 and CDR2: SGHRS and YFSETQ. The CDR3 totals 17 residues. V was cut by 4 bases and J by 2 bases, with 21 bases left in between. The CDR3 here is CASSPPFSRTANYGYTF. The CDR3 DNA reads TGCGCCAGCAGCCCGCCCTTTTCCCGGACAGCAAACTATGGCTACACCTTC.

V and J are TRBV7-2 and TRBJ1-4, with D perhaps TRBD1 (5 bases). The V end was cut by 2 bases, the J end by 8 bases, with 15 bases between. CDR3 length: 15 amino acids. Looked up from germline, CDR1 is SGHTA and CDR2 is FQGNSA. CDR3 in amino acids: CASSLRFGGREKLFF. CDR3 sequence (DNA): TGTGCCAGCAGCTTACGGTTCGGGGGGAGGGAAAAACTGTTTTTT.